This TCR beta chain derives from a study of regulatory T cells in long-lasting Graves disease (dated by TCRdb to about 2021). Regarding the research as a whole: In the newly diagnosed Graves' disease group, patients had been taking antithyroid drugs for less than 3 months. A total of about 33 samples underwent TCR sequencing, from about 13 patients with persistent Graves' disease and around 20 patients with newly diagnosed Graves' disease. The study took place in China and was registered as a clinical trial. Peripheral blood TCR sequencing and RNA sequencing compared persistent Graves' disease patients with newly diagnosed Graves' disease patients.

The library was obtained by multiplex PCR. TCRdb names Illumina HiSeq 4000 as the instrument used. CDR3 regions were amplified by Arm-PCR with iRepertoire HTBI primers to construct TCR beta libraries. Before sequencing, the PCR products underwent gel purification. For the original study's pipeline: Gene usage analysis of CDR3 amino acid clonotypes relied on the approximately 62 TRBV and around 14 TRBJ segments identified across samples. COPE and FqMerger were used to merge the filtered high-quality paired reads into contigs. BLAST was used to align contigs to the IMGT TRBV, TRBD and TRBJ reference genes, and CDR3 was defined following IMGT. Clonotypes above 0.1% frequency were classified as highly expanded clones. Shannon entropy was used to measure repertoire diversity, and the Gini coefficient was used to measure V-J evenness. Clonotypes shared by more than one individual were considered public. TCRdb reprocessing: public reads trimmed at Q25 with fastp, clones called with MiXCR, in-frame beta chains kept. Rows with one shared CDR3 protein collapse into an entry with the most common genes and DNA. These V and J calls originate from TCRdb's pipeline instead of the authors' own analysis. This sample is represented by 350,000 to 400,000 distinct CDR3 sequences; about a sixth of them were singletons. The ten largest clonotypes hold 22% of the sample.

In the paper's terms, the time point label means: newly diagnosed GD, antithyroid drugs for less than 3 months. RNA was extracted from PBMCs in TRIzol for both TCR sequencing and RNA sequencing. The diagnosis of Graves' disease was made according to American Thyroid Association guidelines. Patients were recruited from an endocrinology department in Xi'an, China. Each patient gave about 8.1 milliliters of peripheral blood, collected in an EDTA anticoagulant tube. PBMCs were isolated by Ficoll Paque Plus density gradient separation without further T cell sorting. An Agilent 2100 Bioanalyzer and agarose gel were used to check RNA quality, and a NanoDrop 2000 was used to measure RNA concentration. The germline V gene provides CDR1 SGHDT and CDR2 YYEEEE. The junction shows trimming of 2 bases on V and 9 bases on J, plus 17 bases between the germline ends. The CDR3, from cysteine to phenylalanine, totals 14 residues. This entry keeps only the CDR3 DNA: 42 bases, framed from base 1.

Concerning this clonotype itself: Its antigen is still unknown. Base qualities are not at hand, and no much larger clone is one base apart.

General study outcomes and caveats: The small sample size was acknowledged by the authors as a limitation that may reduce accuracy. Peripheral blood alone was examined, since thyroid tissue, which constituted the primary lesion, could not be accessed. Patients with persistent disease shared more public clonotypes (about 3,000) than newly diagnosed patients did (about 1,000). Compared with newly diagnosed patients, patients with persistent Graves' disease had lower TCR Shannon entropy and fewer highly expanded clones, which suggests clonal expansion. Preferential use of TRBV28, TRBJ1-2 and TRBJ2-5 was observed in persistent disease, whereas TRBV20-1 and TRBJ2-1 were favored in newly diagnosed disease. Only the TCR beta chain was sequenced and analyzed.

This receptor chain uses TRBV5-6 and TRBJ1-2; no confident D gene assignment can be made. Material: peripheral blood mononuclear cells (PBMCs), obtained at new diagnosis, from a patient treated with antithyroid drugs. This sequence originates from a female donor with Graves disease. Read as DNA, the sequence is TGTGCCAGCAGCTTATTCGGCGGGGATGGGAGCTACACCTTC. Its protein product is CASSLFGGDGSYTF.